This T cell receptor (beta chain) is from a study of T cells in Graves' hyperthyroidism and ophthalmopathy. There are a few counts of this clonotype. RNA transcripts were the template for amplifying TCR beta CDR3 regions. During a first-round RT-PCR of the TCR CDR3, the HTBI primer set was used. MiXCR, run by TCRdb on the multiplex PCR reads, gives a single entry per CDR3 protein. This repertoire shows about half a million distinct CDR3 sequences, just under 20% found once; its top ten account for 47%. J lost 5 bases, V lost 7 bases, and 12 bases had no gene match. CDR3 length: 15 amino acids. Germline V gene sequence: CDR1 SEHNR, CDR2 FQNEAQ (reference sequence).

The specimen was blood. The sequence was obtained from a middle-aged man with Graves' ophthalmopathy. The chain recombines TRBV7-9 with TRBJ2-7, with 9 positions matching TRBD2. The CDR3, as DNA: TGTGCCAGCACCAGCGGGGGACTAGCAATCCACGAGCAGTACTTC. It translates to CASTSGGLAIHEQYF.